By its share, the clone carrying this T cell receptor beta chain is large (0.1 to 1%). Germline V gene sequence: CDR1 MNHNS, CDR2 SASEGT. The CDR3 extends over 15 amino acids. V was cut by 2 bases and J by 2 bases, with 11 bases left in between. This sample was taken from a study of CXCR3 chemokines and chemotherapy response in bladder cancer. TCRdb re-derived calls from the PCR reads in MiXCR, one entry per CDR3 protein. Of roughly 5,000 distinct CDR3 sequences in the sample, approximately 15% were seen once. The sample was acquired from a patient whose treatment included neoadjuvant chemotherapy. V and J are TRBV6-1 and TRBJ2-3; tentatively, D is TRBD1 (5 bases). The source is a human donor with bladder cancer that responded to neoadjuvant chemotherapy. The CDR3 nucleotides are TGTGCCAGCAGTGAACAGGGTATGGACACAGATACGCAGTATTTT. Its protein product is CASSEQGMDTDTQYF.